What follows are 8 T cell receptor beta chains derived from one specimen sequenced in a study of cytomegalovirus exposure and HLA in healthy donors. PCR employed 60 Vbeta and 13 Jbeta primers. Produced via immunoSEQ multiplex PCR; TCRdb's table is partial and in-frame only. In the table there are roughly 180,000 clones, approximately 81% of which are singletons. The sample consisted of PBMCs. The receptors come from a man in his thirties or forties in good health and CMV-seronegative.

The chain recombines TRBV28 with TRBJ1-5; possibly TRBD1 for D (6 bases). Germline CDR1 reads MDHEN; CDR2 reads SYDVKM. The CDR3 runs to 21 residues. V lost 7 bases and J lost 0, with 31 bases in between. Here the CDR3 reads CASNQRGRGLNRQYSNQPQHF. The CDR3 nucleotides are TGTGCCAGCAATCAACGGGGGAGGGGGTTAAATCGGCAATATAGCAATCAGCCCCAGCATTTT.

The J gene is TRBJ2-2, the V gene TRBV5-1, with D tentatively TRBD2 (6 bases). The germline CDR1 and CDR2 sequences are SGHRS and YFSETQ. The CDR3 contains 17 residues. V shed 2 bases and J shed 2 bases, with 16 bases lying between them. CDR3 loop: CASSFNAGLPNTGELFF. CDR3 in DNA: TGCGCCAGCAGCTTTAATGCTGGACTACCCAACACCGGGGAGCTGTTTTTT.

The CDR3 sequence: CSAGGGGLAYEQYF. CDR3 bases: TGCAGCGCGGGGGGGGGAGGGTTGGCCTACGAGCAGTACTTC. The chain joins TRBV29-1 to TRBJ2-5, with 8 bases aligning to TRBD2. The end of the DNA is better explained by TRBJ2-7, so the J call may be wrong. Germline V gene lookup returns CDR1 SQVTM and CDR2 ANQGSEA. The CDR3 consists of 14 residues.

This rearrangement joins TRBV30 to TRBJ1-4; D is ambiguous. V lost 0 bases and J lost 11, with 7 bases in between. CDR1 is GTSNPN and CDR2 is SVGIG in the germline V gene (reference sequence). The CDR3 has 11 residues. The CDR3, as DNA: TGTGCCTGGAGTGTATCGGGGAAACTGTTTTTT. Amino acid sequence: CAWSVSGKLFF.

This clone has a single count. This sequence joins TRBV10-3 and TRBJ2-3, with 7 bases matching TRBD2. The CDR3 loop spans 17 amino acids. The trim removed 0 bases at V and 3 bases at J, leaving 9 bases unmatched. Germline CDR1 ENHRY, CDR2 SYGVKD. Here the CDR3 reads CAISESPYGGGTDTQYF. CDR3 nucleotide sequence: TGTGCCATCAGTGAGTCGCCCTACGGGGGAGGGACAGATACGCAGTATTTT.

A note on this clone: Mismatch with germline at one junction end may stem from a read error. Other DNA sequences in this sample translate to the same CDR3. The chain links TRBV10-3 to TRBJ2-3; TRBD2 matches 12 bases. The length of the CDR3 is 18 residues. Germline V gene sequence: CDR1 ENHRY, CDR2 SYGVKD. CDR3 sequence (DNA): TGTGCCATCAGGGGACTAGCGGGTCGGGGCTCTAGCACAGACACGCAGTATTTT. Translated, it gives CAIRGLAGRGSSTDTQYF.

The chain joins TRBV27 to TRBJ2-2, with a weak D call TRBD2 (6 bases). Deletions cut 2 bases from V and 6 bases from J, with 16 bases between. The CDR3 length is 16 residues. CDR1 MNHEY and CDR2 SMNVEV come from the germline V gene (reference sequence). The CDR3 loop reads CASSLGGAGRPGELFF. The DNA for the CDR3 is TGTGCCAGCAGTTTAGGTGGGGCGGGACGGCCCGGGGAGCTGTTTTTT.

The chain has TRBV6-5 and TRBJ2-5, with 9 positions matching TRBD1. This CDR3 region has 14 residues. With V trimmed by 4 bases and J by 6 bases, 6 bases remained unmatched. Germline CDR1 and CDR2: MNHEY and SVGAGI. The CDR3 bases are TGTGCCAGCAGTTCCCCGGGACAGGGAAAGACCCAGTACTTC. Amino acid sequence: CASSSPGQGKTQYF.